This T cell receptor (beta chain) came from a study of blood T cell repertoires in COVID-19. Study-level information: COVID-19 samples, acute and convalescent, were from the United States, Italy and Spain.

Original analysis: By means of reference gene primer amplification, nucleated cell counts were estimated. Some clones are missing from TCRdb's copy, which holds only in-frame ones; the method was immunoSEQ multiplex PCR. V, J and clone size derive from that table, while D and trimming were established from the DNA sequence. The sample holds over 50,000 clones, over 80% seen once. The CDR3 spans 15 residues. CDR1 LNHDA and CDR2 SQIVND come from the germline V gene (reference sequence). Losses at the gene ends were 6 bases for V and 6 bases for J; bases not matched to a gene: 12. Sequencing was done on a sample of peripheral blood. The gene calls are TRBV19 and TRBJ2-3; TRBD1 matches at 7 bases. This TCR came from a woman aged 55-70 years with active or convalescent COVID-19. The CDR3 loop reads CASRDLGTAQDTQYF. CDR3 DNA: TGTGCCAGTAGGGACCTCGGGACAGCGCAGGATACGCAGTATTTT.